This is a list of T cell receptor beta chains from one sample in a study of blood T cells in healthy people across ages. TCRdb used MiXCR to reprocess the 5' RACE reads, holding one entry per CDR3 protein. The profile shows around 710,000 distinct CDR3 sequences, roughly 44% of them singletons. Material for sequencing was blood. The receptors were sampled from a woman between 55 and 75 years old in good health. Each CDR3 is given with its conserved first and last residue. A D gene is named only where the DNA matches it firmly. Clone size appears in some rows only: once, few, many, or a class for an expanded clone.

TRBV13	few	.	TRBJ2-5	CASSLGSFWETQYF	TGTGCCAGCAGCTTAGGTTCCTTTTGGGAGACCCAGTACTTC
TRBV5-5	.	.	TRBJ2-1	CASSSVAAHNEQFF	TGTGCCAGCAGCTCGGTGGCAGCGCACAATGAGCAGTTCTTC
TRBV29-1	.	.	TRBJ1-2	CSVEGLDTANYGYTF	TGCAGCGTTGAAGGGCTGGACACGGCTAACTATGGCTACACCTTC
TRBV28	few	.	TRBJ2-3	CASSPPTGNTDTQYF	TGTGCCAGCAGTCCACCGACAGGAAACACAGATACGCAGTATTTT
TRBV25-1	.	TRBD1	TRBJ1-1	CASSDPKGTANTEAFF	TGTGCCAGCAGTGACCCGAAAGGGACAGCGAACACTGAAGCTTTCTTT
TRBV7-9	few	TRBD1	TRBJ2-3	CASSPNGQGVADTQYF	TGTGCCAGCAGCCCCAACGGACAGGGGGTCGCAGATACGCAGTATTTT
TRBV4-2	.	.	TRBJ2-1	CASSQDFSGAENEQFF	TGTGCCAGCAGCCAAGATTTCTCGGGAGCGGAGAATGAGCAGTTCTTC
TRBV20-1	few	TRBD2	TRBJ2-3	CSARVVQRGGRTDTQYF	TGCAGTGCTAGAGTGGTACAGCGGGGGGGCAGGACAGATACGCAGTATTTT
TRBV6-6	few	TRBD2	TRBJ2-1	CASRAGSSYNEQFF	TGTGCCAGCCGAGCGGGAAGCTCCTACAATGAGCAGTTCTTC
TRBV20-1	.	.	TRBJ2-3	CSARGRGATDTQYF	TGCAGTGCTAGGGGACGGGGGGCGACAGATACGCAGTATTTT
TRBV6-5	few	.	TRBJ2-7	CASSYAMGGSYEQYF	TGTGCCAGCAGTTACGCGATGGGGGGCTCCTACGAGCAGTACTTC
TRBV24-1	.	.	TRBJ2-1	CATSEGSGYNKQFF	TGTGCCACCAGTGAGGGTAGCGGATACAATAAGCAGTTCTTC
TRBV5-1	.	.	TRBJ1-6	CASGGSYNSPLHF	TGCGCCAGCGGGGGCTCCTATAATTCACCCCTCCACTTT
TRBV5-1	.	.	TRBJ2-1	CASSPRGVENEQFF	TGCGCCAGCAGCCCTAGGGGGGTTGAAAATGAGCAGTTCTTC
TRBV6-6	.	.	TRBJ1-5	CASSYIGGGNQPQHF	TGTGCCAGCAGTTATATCGGGGGAGGCAATCAGCCCCAGCATTTT
TRBV5-1	.	.	TRBJ2-1	CASSLGRHYNEQFF	TGCGCCAGCAGCTTGGGTCGGCACTACAATGAGCAGTTCTTC
TRBV5-5	.	TRBD1	TRBJ1-2	CASSSSPGTGTPTDGYTF	TGTGCCAGCAGCTCGAGTCCCGGGACAGGGACACCTACTGATGGCTACACCTTC